A selection of T cell receptor beta chains follows, all from one sample in a study of blood T cell repertoires in COVID-19. The protocol was immunoSEQ multiplex PCR, while the TCRdb copy is restricted to in-frame clones and leaves out a portion. The sample lists 150,000 to 200,000 clones, more than 70% occurring once. The specimen sequenced was peripheral blood. These receptors all come from a man aged 40-55 years with active or convalescent COVID-19. CDR3s include the opening cysteine and the closing phenylalanine or tryptophan. D genes are given only for firm matches. The listing skips clone size in some rows; elsewhere it reads once, few, many or a size class.

size,V,D,J,DNA,CDR3
-,TRBV27,-,TRBJ2-5,TGTGCCAGCAGGCCCGGAGGGTTCGTAGAGACCCAGTACTTC,CASRPGGFVETQYF
-,TRBV10-3,-,TRBJ1-3,TGTGCCATCAGGGGGGCTTTAGACAGTCCTGGAAACACCATATATTTT,CAIRGALDSPGNTIYF
-,TRBV24-1,TRBD1,TRBJ2-6,TGTGCCACCAGTGAGGGACAGGGATTCTCTGGGGCCAACGTCCTGACTTTC,CATSEGQGFSGANVLTF
-,TRBV19,-,TRBJ1-1,TGTGCCAGTAGTATAGACGGGGGTTCGGCTTTCTTT,CASSIDGGSAFF
-,TRBV11-3,TRBD2,TRBJ2-5,TGTGCCAGCTCCCTGAGACTAGCGGGGGGGGAAGAGACCCAGTACTTC,CASSLRLAGGEETQYF
-,TRBV11-3,TRBD1,TRBJ2-2,TGTGCCAGCAGCTTTCGGACAGGGTCCGGGGAGCTGTTTTTT,CASSFRTGSGELFF
-,TRBV28,-,TRBJ2-1,TGTGCCAGCAGACACGCTGGCGGTGTCTCCTACAATGAGCAGTTCTTC,CASRHAGGVSYNEQFF
-,TRBV6-5,TRBD1,TRBJ1-6,TGTGCCAGCAGTTACGGGACAGGGGGATATAATTCACCCCTCCACTTT,CASSYGTGGYNSPLHF
-,TRBV11-1,-,TRBJ2-3,TGTGCCAGCAGCTATGGGGGGGGCGCAGATACGCAGTATTTT,CASSYGGGADTQYF
-,TRBV28,TRBD1,TRBJ2-2,TGTGCCAGCAGACCCGGGACAGGGAACACCGGGGAGCTGTTTTTT,CASRPGTGNTGELFF
-,TRBV5-6,TRBD2,TRBJ2-3,TGTGCCAGCAGCAGACTAGCGGATAGCACAGATACGCAGTATTTT,CASSRLADSTDTQYF
-,TRBV30,-,TRBJ1-4,TGTGCCTGGAGTGTACGAGGTAGAAGTGAAAAACTGTTTTTT,CAWSVRGRSEKLFF
once,TRBV5-1,-,TRBJ2-3,TGCGCCAGCAGCTTGGGGGGTTTACGGACAGTCTTAGGCACAGATACGCAGTATTTT,CASSLGGLRTVLGTDTQYF
-,TRBV6-6,TRBD1,TRBJ1-5,TGTGCCAGCAGTTACCGTAAACAGGGGGCCGATCAGCCCCAGCATTTT,CASSYRKQGADQPQHF
-,TRBV6-1,-,TRBJ1-1,TGTGCCAGCAGTGAACAGGGGAACACTGAAGCTTTCTTT,CASSEQGNTEAFF
-,TRBV9,-,TRBJ1-3,TGTGCCAGCAGCCTGACAGAGAGCTCTGGAAACACCATATATTTT,CASSLTESSGNTIYF
once,TRBV6-2/TRBV6-3,-,TRBJ2-2,TGTGCCAGCAGTTACGGACAGTACACCGGGGAGCTGTTTTTT,CASSYGQYTGELFF
-,TRBV9,-,TRBJ2-2,TGTGCCAGCGGCAAGGGACAATCGAACACCGGGGAGCTGTTTTTT,CASGKGQSNTGELFF
-,TRBV28,TRBD2,TRBJ2-5,TGTGCCAGCAGTCTCCGGCCCGGGACTAGCGGGGGGGCAAAGACCCAGTACTTC,CASSLRPGTSGGAKTQYF
-,TRBV4-1,TRBD1,TRBJ2-6,TGCGCCAGCAGCCAAGCCCGGGACAGGGTCTCATCTTCTGGGGCCAACGTCCTGACTTTC,CASSQARDRVSSSGANVLTF
few,TRBV5-1,TRBD1,TRBJ2-7,TGCGCCAGCAGCTCCGGACAGGGGTCCTACGAGCAGTACTTC,CASSSGQGSYEQYF
-,TRBV2,-,TRBJ2-1,TGTGCCAGTAACATCAGGTTCCTCAATGAGCAGTTCTTC,CASNIRFLNEQFF
-,TRBV4-2,TRBD2,TRBJ2-2,TGTGCCAGCAGCCAAGATGGAGCGGGGGGACCGACCGGGGAGCTGTTTTTT,CASSQDGAGGPTGELFF
once,TRBV7-9,TRBD2,TRBJ2-3,TGTGCCAGCAGCTTAGGTGGGGGACTAGCGGGGACCTCTACGCAGTATTTT,CASSLGGGLAGTSTQYF
-,TRBV11-2,TRBD1,TRBJ1-2,TGTGCCAGCAGCTTCGGACAGGGTAATGGCTACACCTTC,CASSFGQGNGYTF
-,TRBV7-8,-,TRBJ2-5,TGTGCCAGCAGCTTATCCAGGACAGCCCAAGAGACCCAGTACTTC,CASSLSRTAQETQYF
-,TRBV21-1,-,TRBJ1-1,TGTGCCAGCAGCAAGGGACAGGGGTTTATCAACAGTGAAGCTTTCTTT,CASSKGQGFINSEAFF
-,TRBV10-3,-,TRBJ2-7,TGTGCCATCAGTGAGCCCGGCGTCAGGGCTCGGGAGCAGTACTTC,CAISEPGVRAREQYF
once,TRBV3-1/TRBV3-2,-,TRBJ1-2,TGTGCCAGCAGCCAAGGAGTGTTGGGGCAGTATGGCTACACCTTC,CASSQGVLGQYGYTF
-,TRBV7-8,TRBD2,TRBJ2-5,TGTGCCAGCAGCTTAGGTCGGACGGGGGGGCATGAGACCCAGTACTTC,CASSLGRTGGHETQYF
-,TRBV9,-,TRBJ2-1,TGTGCCAGCAGCGTAAAGTTCTCTGGCAGGGGATTAGATGAGCAGTTCTTC,CASSVKFSGRGLDEQFF
-,TRBV9,-,TRBJ2-1,TGTGCCAGCAGCGTAAGTACCGGGAGTAGCTCCTACAATGAGCAGTTCTTC,CASSVSTGSSSYNEQFF
once,TRBV9,-,TRBJ2-2,TGTGCCAGCAGCGTCGTAGCGACCGGGGAGCTGTTTTTT,CASSVVATGELFF
-,TRBV4-1,TRBD1,TRBJ2-7,TGCGCCAGCAGCCAAGATCCGCAGGGGGCGACCTACGAGCAGTACTTC,CASSQDPQGATYEQYF
-,TRBV29-1,-,TRBJ2-1,TGCAGCGCCCGGGACACAACCTACAATGAGCAGTTCTTC,CSARDTTYNEQFF
-,TRBV10-2,-,TRBJ1-2,TGCGCCAGCAGTGAGGCTAGACAGGCTAACTATGGCTACACCTTC,CASSEARQANYGYTF
-,TRBV11-2,-,TRBJ1-1,TGTGCCAGCAGCTTAGTACAGGGCGGAACTGAAGCTTTCTTT,CASSLVQGGTEAFF
-,TRBV19,-,TRBJ2-1,TGTGCCAGTAGTACCCGGGACTGGGGGGATAGTGAGCAGTTCTTC,CASSTRDWGDSEQFF
-,TRBV27,-,TRBJ1-6,TGTGCCAGCAGTTTAGGTAGCTCCTATAATTCACCCCTCCACTTT,CASSLGSSYNSPLHF
once,TRBV18,TRBD2,TRBJ2-7,TGTGCCAGCTCACAGAGGACTAGCGGGGGGGCAAGCTCCTACGAGCAGTACTTC,CASSQRTSGGASSYEQYF
-,TRBV25-1,TRBD1,TRBJ1-1,TGTGCCAGCGGACAGGGGTGGGACACTGAAGCTTTCTTT,CASGQGWDTEAFF
-,TRBV24-1,TRBD2,TRBJ2-3,TGTGCCACCAGTGACCTTGGAAGGCAACTGACTAGCGGGGGTACAGATACGCAGTATTTT,CATSDLGRQLTSGGTDTQYF
once,TRBV18,-,TRBJ2-1,TGTGCCAGCTCACCAGACAGGTCCTACAATGAGCAGTTCTTC,CASSPDRSYNEQFF
-,TRBV11-1,TRBD1,TRBJ2-1,TGTGCCAGCAGCTTAGCCGCAGGGGGCTTCTACAATGAGCAGTTCTTC,CASSLAAGGFYNEQFF
-,TRBV3-1/TRBV3-2,-,TRBJ2-7,TGTGCCACCGCACGGCCGGGAACCTACGAGCAGTACTTC,CATARPGTYEQYF
-,TRBV3-1/TRBV3-2,-,TRBJ1-3,TGTGCCAGCAGCCAAGCCGGCTCTGGAAACACCATATATTTT,CASSQAGSGNTIYF
-,TRBV7-9,TRBD1,TRBJ1-5,TGTGCCAGCAGCTTTAGCACAGGGGAGGTTGGCAATCAGCCCCAGCATTTT,CASSFSTGEVGNQPQHF
-,TRBV6-2/TRBV6-3,-,TRBJ2-3,TGTGCCAGCAGCGTACAGGGAGATACGCAGTATTTT,CASSVQGDTQYF
-,TRBV6-5,-,TRBJ1-4,TGTGCCAGCAGGACAGGTTCAACTAATGAAAAACTGTTTTTT,CASRTGSTNEKLFF
-,TRBV19,TRBD1,TRBJ1-2,TGTGCCAGTACCCTAGGGACCGGGACAGCCTATGGCTACACCTTC,CASTLGTGTAYGYTF
-,TRBV10-3,-,TRBJ1-2,TGTGCCATCAGTGAGTCGAGCCGGAGACACTATGGCTACACCTTC,CAISESSRRHYGYTF
-,TRBV27,TRBD1,TRBJ2-5,TGTGCCAGCAGTTCGACAGGGGGTCCCCAAGAGACCCAGTACTTC,CASSSTGGPQETQYF
-,TRBV7-9,-,TRBJ1-2,TGTGCCAGCAGCTTAGGAGAGGGTAGAGGCTACACCTTC,CASSLGEGRGYTF
-,TRBV7-9,-,TRBJ1-1,TGTGCCAGCAGCAACCAAGGGGTGAACACTGAAGCTTTCTTT,CASSNQGVNTEAFF
-,TRBV5-1,TRBD1,TRBJ1-3,TGCGCCAGCAGCCTCCGACAGGGCTGGGGAAACACCATATATTTT,CASSLRQGWGNTIYF
-,TRBV6-4,-,TRBJ2-1,TGTGCCAGCAGTACAGGGATCTACAATGAGCAGTTCTTC,CASSTGIYNEQFF
-,TRBV9,TRBD1,TRBJ1-5,TGTGCCAGCAGCGCGGGACAGCTCAATCAGCCCCAGCATTTT,CASSAGQLNQPQHF
-,TRBV3-1/TRBV3-2,TRBD1,TRBJ2-1,TGTGCCAGCAGCCTGTCGGGACAGATGGACAATGAGCAGTTCTTC,CASSLSGQMDNEQFF
few,TRBV19,-,TRBJ2-2,TGTGCCAGTAGTCTTGAGTGGAACACCGGGGAGCTGTTTTTT,CASSLEWNTGELFF